The 15 T cell receptor beta chains below were found in one sample sequenced in a study of patients and donors after allogeneic stem cell transplantation. TCRdb re-called the RT-PCR reads with MiXCR, one entry per CDR3 protein. The table lists hundreds of thousands of distinct CDR3 sequences, 13% to 15% of them singletons. Input material: blood, either unsorted or a sorted T cell fraction (not recorded which). These receptors were taken from a human donor who was either an allogeneic HSCT recipient or a stem cell or donor lymphocyte infusion donor (not recorded which). It is not recorded whose cells these are; they may come from a transplant donor.

The chain carries TRBV20-1 and TRBJ2-2; TRBD2 aligns across 9 bases. The CDR3 length is 16 residues. The germline gives CDR1 DFQATT, CDR2 SNEGSKA (reference sequence). V shed 0 bases, J shed 3 bases, and the junction held 5 bases outside the gene matches. The CDR3 DNA is TGCAGTGCTAGAGATTGGGCTAGCGGGGACACCGGGGAGCTGTTTTTT. Its translation is CSARDWASGDTGELFF.

In its sample, this clonotype was seen a few times. The V gene is TRBV11-2, the J gene TRBJ1-1; D might be TRBD1 (6 bases). This CDR3 region has 14 residues. V shed 5 bases and J shed 1 base, with 11 bases lying between them. Per the germline V gene, CDR1 is SGHAT and CDR2 is FQNNGV. This CDR3 reads CASSRPGQNTEAFF. CDR3 bases: TGTGCCAGCAGCAGACCGGGACAGAACACTGAAGCTTTCTTT.

V gene TRBV10-3 combines with J gene TRBJ2-7; TRBD1 matches 8 bases. Germline CDR1 ENHRY, CDR2 SYGVKD. The CDR3 runs to 16 residues. V dropped 3 bases and J dropped 0; count of bases not matched to a gene: 7. In DNA, the CDR3 is TGTGCCATCAGTGACACCCGACAGGGGACCTCCTACGAGCAGTACTTC. The encoded protein is CAISDTRQGTSYEQYF.

V usage is TRBV4-3 and J usage is TRBJ2-2, with D possibly TRBD2 on 6 matching bases. The CDR3 is made up of 14 amino acids. Germline CDR1 and CDR2: LGHNA and YSLEER. V was cut by 4 bases and J by 6 bases, with 12 bases left in between. CDR3 in DNA: TGCGCCAGCAGCCTTGCTACGGGGGCCGGGGAGCTGTTTTTT. Its protein product is CASSLATGAGELFF.

This clonotype was seen a few times. The rearrangement joins TRBV29-1 to TRBJ2-2; 13 bases are shared with TRBD2. The V segment lost 7 bases and the J segment 5 bases; nucleotides outside the gene matches: 4. This CDR3 has 14 residues. CDR1 is SQVTM and CDR2 is ANQGSEA in the germline V gene. DNA of the CDR3: TGCAGCGCTGGGGGACTAGCGGGAACCGGGGAGCTGTTTTTT. Translation gives CSAGGLAGTGELFF.

The rearrangement uses TRBV4-3 and TRBJ1-6; D may be TRBD1 (5 bases). Looked up from germline, CDR1 is LGHNA and CDR2 is YSLEER. Trimming took 4 bases from V and 5 from J, leaving 12 bases between them. The CDR3 length is 15 residues. CDR3: CASSPQGRDNSPLHF. For the CDR3, the DNA is TGCGCCAGCAGCCCCCAAGGCAGGGATAATTCACCCCTCCACTTT.

With regard to this clonotype: A read error may be the cause here, since a much bigger clone is one base away. Lacking the conserved final phenylalanine or tryptophan, this CDR3 likely reflects a read error. The chain employs TRBV29-1 and TRBJ1-1, with 7 positions matching TRBD1. V shed 4 bases, J shed 8 bases, and the junction held 4 bases outside the gene matches. The CDR3 length is 11 residues. Germline assignment: CDR1 SQVTM and CDR2 ANQGSEA. The CDR3 DNA sequence: TGCAGCGTTGTAGGGGGCTACGAAGCTTTCTCT. The encoded protein is CSVVGGYEAFS.

The rearrangement joins TRBV7-2 to TRBJ2-7; D perhaps matches TRBD2 (5 bases). Germline values: CDR1 SGHTA, CDR2 FQGNSA. Trimming removed 0 bases from V and 6 bases from J, with 6 bases in between. The CDR3 is 12 residues long. This CDR3 reads CASSLARAEQYF. Here the CDR3 DNA reads TGTGCCAGCAGCTTAGCGAGGGCCGAGCAGTACTTC.

This clonotype has a handful of counts. This chain connects TRBV7-6 to TRBJ2-3; 9 nucleotides align to TRBD2. The CDR3 runs to 16 residues. CDR1 and CDR2 (germline): SGHVS, FNYEAQ. With 2 bases clipped from V and 1 base from J, the junction kept 4 bases outside the gene matches. CDR3 sequence reads: CASSLTGGGGTDTQYF. Here the CDR3 DNA reads TGTGCCAGCAGCTTAACTGGCGGGGGGGGCACAGATACGCAGTATTTT.

This clonotype was seen many times. Here the CDR3 reads CASSQMIQGGAYGYTF. CDR3 bases: TGTGCCAGCAGCCAAATGATACAGGGGGGGGCGTATGGCTACACCTTC. V is TRBV4-2 and J is TRBJ1-2; 8 nucleotides match TRBD1. V lost 2 bases and J lost 5; bases outside the gene matches: 10. There are 16 residues in the CDR3. From germline, CDR1 is LGHNA and CDR2 YNFKEQ.

In its sample, this clonotype was seen many times. The J gene is TRBJ2-3, the V gene TRBV7-8; 9 bases line up with TRBD1. The J segment lost 7 bases and the V segment lost 1 base, leaving 9 bases of the junction unmatched. Per the germline V gene, CDR1 is SGHVS and CDR2 is FQNEAQ. The CDR3 is 16 amino acids. As DNA, the CDR3 is TGTGCCAGCAGCTTAGTGGCGGGACAGGGCCATCATACGCAGTATTTT. It encodes CASSLVAGQGHHTQYF.

The chain couples TRBV4-1 to TRBJ1-5, with D perhaps matching TRBD1 (5 bases). Between the trimmed V and J ends, which lost 0 bases and 9 bases, there was a span of 18 bases. The germline V gene encodes CDR1 MGHRA and CDR2 YSYEKL. The CDR3 has 16 amino acids. The DNA of the CDR3 is TGCGCCAGCAGCCAAGATCCGGGCACCGATAGGGGGCCCCAGCATTTT. This encodes CASSQDPGTDRGPQHF.

This clonotype was observed a handful of times. The rearrangement links TRBV3-1 to TRBJ2-7; 8 positions match TRBD1. The V gene's germline CDR1 is LGHDT and CDR2 YNNKEL (reference sequence). The CDR3 has 14 residues. Germline trimming cut 6 bases from V and 2 bases from J; bases unmatched to any gene: 6. The CDR3 region has the DNA TGTGCCAGCAGAAGGACAGGGAGAACCTACGAGCAGTACTTC. Its translation is CASRRTGRTYEQYF.

The rearrangement links TRBV10-3 to TRBJ2-3; 8 nucleotides match TRBD1. The germline V gene has CDR1 ENHRY and CDR2 SYGVKD. V lost 7 bases and J lost 0; bases outside the gene matches: 3. There are 14 residues in the CDR3. The CDR3 nucleotides read TGTGCCATCATGGACAGGGTCAGCACAGATACGCAGTATTTT. It codes for CAIMDRVSTDTQYF.

The chain couples TRBV19 to TRBJ2-7, with 7 positions matching TRBD2. The CDR3 is 15 residues long. The germline V gene has CDR1 LNHDA and CDR2 SQIVND (reference sequence). The V segment lost 3 bases and the J segment 0 bases; nucleotides outside the gene matches: 5. CDR3 sequence reads: CASSIVWGGSYEQYF. DNA of the CDR3: TGTGCCAGTAGTATCGTTTGGGGGGGCTCCTACGAGCAGTACTTC.